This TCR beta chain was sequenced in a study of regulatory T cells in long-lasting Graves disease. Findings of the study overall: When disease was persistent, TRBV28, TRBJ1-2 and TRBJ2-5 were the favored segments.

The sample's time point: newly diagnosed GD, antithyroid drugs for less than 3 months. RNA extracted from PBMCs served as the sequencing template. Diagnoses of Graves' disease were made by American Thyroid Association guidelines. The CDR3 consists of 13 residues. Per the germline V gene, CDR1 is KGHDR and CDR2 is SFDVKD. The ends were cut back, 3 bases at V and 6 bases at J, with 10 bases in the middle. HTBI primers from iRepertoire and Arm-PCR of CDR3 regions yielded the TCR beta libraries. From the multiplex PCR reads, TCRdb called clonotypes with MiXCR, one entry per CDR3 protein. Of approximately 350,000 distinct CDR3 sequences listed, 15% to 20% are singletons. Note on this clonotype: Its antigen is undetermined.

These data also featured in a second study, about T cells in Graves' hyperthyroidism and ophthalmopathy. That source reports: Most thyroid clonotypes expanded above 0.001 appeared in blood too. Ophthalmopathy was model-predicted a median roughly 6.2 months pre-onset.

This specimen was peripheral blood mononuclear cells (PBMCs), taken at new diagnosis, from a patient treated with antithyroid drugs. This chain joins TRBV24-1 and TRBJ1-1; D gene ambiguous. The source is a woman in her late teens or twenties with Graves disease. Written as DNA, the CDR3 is TGTGCCACCAGTGATCCGGGCAGGCCTGAAGCTTTCTTT. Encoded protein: CATSDPGRPEAFF.